The 13 T cell receptor beta chains in this list originate from one sample, sequenced in a study of blood T cell repertoires in COVID-19. The assay was immunoSEQ multiplex PCR, and TCRdb's table has in-frame clones only and misses some. The table has 150,000 to 200,000 clones, almost 80% seen once. The specimen sequenced was peripheral blood. The receptors shown here come from a man aged 60-69 years with active or convalescent COVID-19.

The sample holds many counts of this clone. The chain is built from TRBV6-6 and TRBJ1-3; TRBD1 agrees at 9 bases. There are 14 residues in the CDR3. J gave up 4 bases and V 8 bases, and 6 bases lay outside the gene matches. Germline-derived CDR1 and CDR2 are MNHNY and SVGAGI (reference sequence). CDR3 coding DNA: TGTGCCAGCCGGATCGGGACAGGGGGAAACACCATATATTTT. It translates to CASRIGTGGNTIYF.

CDR3: CASSLGVGVGREAFF. CDR3 sequence (DNA): TGCGCCAGCAGCTTGGGGGTCGGGGTGGGTAGGGAAGCTTTCTTT. The rearrangement links TRBV5-1 to TRBJ1-1; D not certain. Germline V gene sequence: CDR1 SGHRS, CDR2 YFSETQ. This CDR3 is built from 15 residues. The V and J ends lost 0 bases and 8 bases respectively, with 17 bases between them.

The CDR3 sequence is CASSLAEGPHNEQFF. The CDR3, as DNA: TGCGCCAGCAGCTTGGCGGAGGGTCCCCACAATGAGCAGTTCTTC. This chain joins TRBV5-1 and TRBJ2-1, with D tentatively TRBD2 (6 bases). The CDR3 loop spans 15 amino acids. V lost 0 bases and J 5 bases, leaving 12 bases between the germline ends. Per germline, CDR1 SGHRS and CDR2 YFSETQ.

The chain joins TRBV28 to TRBJ2-7; perhaps TRBD1 as D (5 bases). The V and J ends lost 8 bases and 2 bases respectively, with 19 bases between them. The CDR3 has 15 amino acids. CDR1 is MDHEN and CDR2 is SYDVKM in the germline V gene. The CDR3 region is CASRQYLNTAYEQYF. The CDR3 DNA follows: TGTGCCAGCCGACAGTACTTGAATACCGCCTACGAGCAGTACTTC.

This chain joins TRBV6-5 and TRBJ2-6; 7 bases line up with TRBD1. From germline, CDR1 is MNHEY and CDR2 SVGAGI. The trim removed 2 bases at V and 4 bases at J, leaving 5 bases unmatched. This CDR3 has 16 amino acids. Written as DNA, the CDR3 is TGTGCCAGCAGTTACCCACAGGGGTCCGGGGCCAACGTCCTGACTTTC. It yields the protein CASSYPQGSGANVLTF.

The CDR3 region is CASSQDQGGVAYNEQFF. Here the CDR3 DNA reads TGTGCCAGCAGCCAAGATCAGGGGGGAGTTGCCTACAATGAGCAGTTCTTC. The chain uses TRBV3-1 (or the pseudogene TRBV3-2) and TRBJ2-1; tentative D call: TRBD1 (7 bases). Per germline, CDR1 LGHDT and CDR2 YNNKEL (reference sequence). The CDR3 covers 17 residues. V was cut by 0 bases and J by 2 bases, with 14 bases left in between.

The J gene is TRBJ2-1, the V gene TRBV7-2, with 12 bases that match TRBD2. Looked up from germline, CDR1 is SGHTA and CDR2 is FQGNSA. This CDR3 region has 17 residues. Trimming removed 3 bases from V and 2 bases from J; junction bases left unmatched: 5. CDR3 residues: CASSFAGTSGPYNEQFF. DNA for the CDR3: TGTGCCAGCAGCTTTGCCGGGACTAGCGGGCCCTACAATGAGCAGTTCTTC.

The chain combines TRBV12-3 or TRBV12-4 with TRBJ1-5; 7 bases line up with TRBD1. The length of the CDR3 is 13 residues. Unmatched junction bases numbered 4, after V lost 5 bases and J lost 6 bases. The CDR3 DNA sequence: TGTGCCAGCAGTACCGACAGGGCTCAGCCCCAGCATTTT. Translated: CASSTDRAQPQHF.

The chain carries TRBV9 and TRBJ1-2, with TRBD1 matching 7 bases. Germline CDR1 SGDLS, CDR2 YYNGEE. J was trimmed by 8 bases and V by 3 bases; bases with no gene match: 10. This CDR3 has 14 residues. For the CDR3, the DNA is TGTGCCAGCAGCGCGACCCAGGGGGGAAGAGGCTACACCTTC. It is translated as CASSATQGGRGYTF.

V usage is TRBV7-2 and J usage is TRBJ2-2, with 8 positions matching TRBD1. The length of the CDR3 is 13 residues. Germline V gene data show CDR1 as SGHTA and CDR2 as FQGNSA. Losses at the gene ends were 6 bases for V and 7 bases for J; bases not matched to a gene: 4. In DNA, the CDR3 is TGTGCCAGCAGGGACAGGGCTGGCGGGGAGCTGTTTTTT. Its translation: CASRDRAGGELFF.

V gene TRBV5-4 combines with J gene TRBJ2-7; 8 bases fit TRBD2. V shed 4 bases and J 2 bases; nucleotides not matched to a gene: 8. Germline CDR1 reads SGHNT; CDR2 reads YYREEE (reference sequence). The CDR3 contains 15 residues. The CDR3 loop is CASSLERGLPYEQYF. CDR3 bases: TGTGCCAGCAGCCTCGAGCGGGGGCTCCCCTACGAGCAGTACTTC.

This clone was found once. This chain uses TRBV7-9 with TRBJ2-1; D unresolved. Germline lookup yields CDR1 SEHNR and CDR2 FQNEAQ (reference sequence). The CDR3 spans 14 residues. V dropped 7 bases and J dropped 0 bases, with 10 bases sitting between them. Here the CDR3 reads CASTPGSSYNEQFF. In nucleotides, the CDR3 is TGTGCCAGCACCCCAGGAAGCTCCTACAATGAGCAGTTCTTC.

The chain uses TRBV28 and TRBJ2-3; 7 bases map to TRBD2. The V and J ends lost 6 bases and 1 base, in that order; junction bases with no gene match: 13. The germline V gene encodes CDR1 MDHEN and CDR2 SYDVKM. The CDR3 has 17 residues. The CDR3 DNA sequence: TGTGCCAGCAGCCGCCCGGGACTACGGATGGGCACAGATACGCAGTATTTT. It yields the protein CASSRPGLRMGTDTQYF.